Shown below are 22 T cell receptor beta chains from a single sample sequenced in a study of T cell changes during pregnancy in multiple sclerosis. TCRdb keeps only in-frame clones here, not all; method: immunoSEQ multiplex PCR. The profile shows approximately 89,000 clones, around 94% of them singletons. Sequenced material: peripheral blood, taken after pregnancy. All receptors come from a female donor in good health, enrolled as a control in a pregnancy study.

This clone was recorded once. CDR3 amino acids: CASSLALAGGGYTF. CDR3 bases: TGTGCCAGCAGCTTAGCGTTGGCCGGGGGTGGCTACACCTTC. The chain carries TRBV7-2 and TRBJ1-2; a weak D match, TRBD1 (5 bases). Germline V gene sequence: CDR1 SGHTA, CDR2 FQGNSA. CDR3 length: 14 residues. Trimming took off 0 bases at V and 7 bases at J, with 12 bases between the two ends.

The chain employs TRBV5-1 and TRBJ2-1; 10 bases align to TRBD2. Germline CDR1 reads SGHRS; CDR2 reads YFSETQ. The V gene end was trimmed by 4 bases and the J gene end by 0 bases; junction bases not matched to a gene: 10. The length of the CDR3 is 18 residues. CDR3: CASSGGSGRSSSYNEQFF. DNA for the CDR3: TGCGCCAGCAGCGGTGGTAGCGGGAGGAGCAGCTCCTACAATGAGCAGTTCTTC.

This chain joins TRBV4-1 and TRBJ2-1; D is perhaps TRBD2 (6 bases). The CDR3 has 12 amino acids. Germline V CDR1 and CDR2: MGHRA, YSYEKL. The V and J ends lost 3 bases and 10 bases respectively, with 10 bases between them. The CDR3 reads CASSQTRREQFF. The CDR3 nucleotides are TGCGCCAGCAGCCAGACTAGACGCGAGCAGTTCTTC.

The chain links TRBV7-9 to TRBJ2-5; TRBD1 matches at 7 bases. Germline CDR1 is SEHNR and CDR2 is FQNEAQ (reference sequence). V was clipped by 6 bases and J by 0 bases; unmatched bases: 4. The length of the CDR3 is 14 residues. CDR3 amino acids: CASRGDSNQETQYF. In nucleotides, the CDR3 is TGTGCCAGCAGGGGGGACAGCAACCAAGAGACCCAGTACTTC. Based on the CDR3 plus reference TRBV7-9 and TRBJ2-5, the full variable domain is DTGVSQNPRHKITKRGQNVTFRCDPISEHNRLYWYRQTLGQGPEFLTYFQNEAQLEKSRLLSDRFSAERPKGSFSTLEIQRTEQGDSAMYLCASRGDSNQETQYFGPGTRLLVL.

The V gene is TRBV19, the J gene TRBJ2-3, with TRBD1 matching over 9 bases. CDR1 and CDR2 (germline): LNHDA, SQIVND (reference sequence). Trimming removed 8 bases from V and 4 bases from J; junction bases left unmatched: 4. CDR3 length: 13 amino acids. CDR3 coding DNA: TGTGCCAGTGGGGACAGGGACCCAGATACGCAGTATTTT. As protein: CASGDRDPDTQYF.

This clone occurred once. V gene TRBV2 combines with J gene TRBJ2-1; 11 bases agree with TRBD2. The V gene's germline CDR1 is SNHLY and CDR2 FYNNEI. The CDR3 consists of 13 residues. V trimming: 8 bases; J trimming: 12 bases; junction bases outside the gene matches: 9. CDR3 amino acids: CASGLAGGWGQFF. The CDR3 nucleotides read TGTGCCAGCGGCCTAGCGGGGGGCTGGGGGCAGTTCTTC.

This chain joins TRBV28 and TRBJ2-2, with 8 bases matching TRBD2. The trim removed 8 bases at V and 2 bases at J, leaving 13 bases unmatched. Germline V gene sequence: CDR1 MDHEN, CDR2 SYDVKM. The CDR3 runs 17 residues. In DNA form, the CDR3 reads TGTGCCAGCTGCGATCCAGCGGGAGTCCCAAACACCGGGGAGCTGTTTTTT. It codes for CASCDPAGVPNTGELFF.

The V call is TRBV4-2, the J call TRBJ2-5; 10 bases are shared with TRBD2. The ends lost 0 bases at V and 3 bases at J; junction bases unmatched: 4. The CDR3 runs 16 residues. Germline V gene data show CDR1 as LGHNA and CDR2 as YNFKEQ. In nucleotides, the CDR3 is TGTGCCAGCAGCCAAGATTGGCTAGCGGGAGAAGAGACCCAGTACTTC. Protein: CASSQDWLAGEETQYF.

The gene calls are TRBV6-1 and TRBJ2-7; D gene uncertain. The germline V and J ends were trimmed by 7 bases and 1 base, with 11 bases remaining between them. The CDR3 sequence is 13 residues long. Per the germline V gene, CDR1 is MNHNS and CDR2 is SASEGT. The CDR3 DNA follows: TGTGCCAGCACCTATGAACGGTCCTACGAGCAGTACTTC. This translates into CASTYERSYEQYF.

This chain connects TRBV2 to TRBJ1-2; D not resolved. Trimming cost V 8 bases and J 2 bases, with 12 bases left between them. The CDR3 is 13 amino acids. Per germline, CDR1 SNHLY and CDR2 FYNNEI. The CDR3 DNA reads TGTGCCAGCCACCTCGGAGGAAACTATGGCTACACCTTC. This translates into CASHLGGNYGYTF.

The CDR3 region has the DNA TGTGCCAGCAGCGTAGCTCTCTGGGCAGGGGGCCCCCGTGAAGAGACCCAGTACTTC. Its translation: CASSVALWAGGPREETQYF. The chain couples TRBV9 to TRBJ2-5, with 8 bases that match TRBD1. With V trimmed by 0 bases and J by 3 bases, 16 bases remained unmatched. Germline V CDR1 and CDR2: SGDLS, YYNGEE. CDR3 length: 19 amino acids.

V gene TRBV2 combines with J gene TRBJ2-7, with 9 bases fitting TRBD2. CDR1 SNHLY and CDR2 FYNNEI come from the germline V gene. Unmatched junction bases numbered 8, after V lost 5 bases and J lost 0 bases. This CDR3 is built from 16 residues. CDR3 nucleotide sequence: TGTGCCAGCAGTCCCCGCGAGCGGGAGGTCTCCTACGAGCAGTACTTC. Encoded protein: CASSPREREVSYEQYF.

The gene calls are TRBV18 and TRBJ2-1, with 7 bases identical to TRBD1. Germline V gene lookup returns CDR1 KGHSH and CDR2 LQKENI. The CDR3 runs 14 residues. Losses at the gene ends were 8 bases for V and 0 bases for J; bases not matched to a gene: 4. The CDR3 DNA follows: TGTGCCAGCGCTCGACAGGGCTCCTACAATGAGCAGTTCTTC. Translated, it gives CASARQGSYNEQFF.

V is TRBV6-7 and J is TRBJ1-1; D is possibly TRBD1 (5 bases). TRBV6-7 counts as an open reading frame of uncertain function. The CDR3 covers 15 residues. The V gene lost 2 bases and the J gene lost 4 bases, with 14 bases spanning the gap. This CDR3 reads CASSYRRGGSTEAFF. The CDR3 bases are TGTGCCAGCAGTTACCGTCGGGGCGGGAGCACTGAAGCTTTCTTT.

V and J are TRBV2 and TRBJ1-5; D not certain. Germline CDR1 is SNHLY and CDR2 is FYNNEI. With 5 bases removed from V and 1 base from J, the gap between germline ends came to 12 bases. This CDR3 contains 15 residues. CDR3 sequence (DNA): TGTGCCAGCAGTTCGGCGGGCATAAGCAATCAGCCCCAGCATTTT. Protein: CASSSAGISNQPQHF.

The V and J genes are TRBV7-9 and TRBJ1-3; 7 positions match TRBD1. V was clipped by 2 bases and J by 5 bases; unmatched bases: 12. Germline lookup yields CDR1 SEHNR and CDR2 FQNEAQ (reference sequence). The CDR3 consists of 17 residues. The CDR3 DNA reads as TGTGCCAGCAGCTTAAGTCTCGCAAGGGACAGCCGAAACACCATATATTTT. This codes for CASSLSLARDSRNTIYF.

The chain has TRBV6-1 and TRBJ1-4; 8 bases are shared with TRBD1. The CDR3 is made up of 13 amino acids. Germline values: CDR1 MNHNS, CDR2 SASEGT. V lost 10 bases, J lost 8 bases, and 9 bases stayed unmatched. CDR3 in amino acids: CATRQGIVEKLFF. CDR3 in DNA: TGTGCCACCAGACAGGGGATCGTGGAAAAACTGTTTTTT.

This chain links TRBV29-1 with TRBJ2-7, with 8 bases matching TRBD1. Trimming at V came to 7 bases and at J to 6 bases, leaving 8 bases not matched to a gene. Germline V gene data show CDR1 as SQVTM and CDR2 as ANQGSEA. The CDR3 is made up of 12 amino acids. CDR3 sequence reads: CSGWTGTGEQYF. DNA for the CDR3: TGCAGCGGGTGGACAGGGACGGGCGAGCAGTACTTC.

The chain is built from TRBV6-1 and TRBJ1-2, with 7 bases matching TRBD1. This CDR3 has 12 amino acids. V shed 6 bases, J shed 2 bases, and the junction held 0 bases outside the gene matches. The germline CDR1 and CDR2 sequences are MNHNS and SASEGT. The CDR3 reads CASSRGNYGYTF. DNA of the CDR3: TGTGCCAGCAGCAGGGGGAACTATGGCTACACCTTC.

V is TRBV6-6 and J is TRBJ1-3; perhaps TRBD1 as D (5 bases). CDR3 size: 15 residues. Looked up from germline, CDR1 is MNHNY and CDR2 is SVGAGI (reference sequence). With 4 bases removed from V and 0 bases from J, the gap between germline ends came to 10 bases. CDR3 DNA: TGTGCCAGCAGTTGGGACGGGAGCTCTGGAAACACCATATATTTT. Its protein product is CASSWDGSSGNTIYF.

V and J are TRBV9 and TRBJ2-5; TRBD1 is a possible D gene (5 bases). CDR3 length: 14 amino acids. From germline, CDR1 is SGDLS and CDR2 YYNGEE. Trimming cost V 0 bases and J 4 bases, with 10 bases left between them. The CDR3 region has the DNA TGTGCCAGCAGCGTAGAAGTCAGGGCAGAGACCCAGTACTTC. This translates into CASSVEVRAETQYF.

The chain uses TRBV28 and TRBJ2-5; 7 nucleotides align to TRBD1. The CDR3 length is 15 residues. Germline CDR1 reads MDHEN; CDR2 reads SYDVKM. Trimming at V came to 8 bases and at J to 6 bases, leaving 15 bases not matched to a gene. The CDR3 region is CASGHRRAGGKTQYF. For the CDR3, the DNA is TGTGCCAGCGGCCATAGAAGGGCAGGGGGTAAGACCCAGTACTTC.